The 32 T cell receptor beta chains below were found in one sample sequenced in a study of cytomegalovirus exposure and HLA in healthy donors. Sequenced by immunoSEQ multiplex PCR; TCRdb stores in-frame clones only, minus some. Of roughly 140,000 clones in the sample, around 88% were seen once. Sequenced: PBMCs. These receptors originate from a woman between 18 and 29 years old in good health and CMV-seropositive.

The rearrangement uses TRBV19 and TRBJ2-5, with 8 bases matching TRBD1. The trim removed 1 base at V and 3 bases at J, leaving 7 bases unmatched. Per germline, CDR1 LNHDA and CDR2 SQIVND (reference sequence). This CDR3 region has 16 residues. The CDR3 loop is CASSIGPGTGEETQYF. Here the CDR3 DNA reads TGTGCCAGTAGTATAGGTCCCGGGACAGGAGAAGAGACCCAGTACTTC.

Notes on this clone: One end of the junction is discordant with germline, which a read error may explain. The chain uses TRBV7-7 and TRBJ2-3, with 12 bases that match TRBD2. CDR3 length: 15 amino acids. The germline V gene encodes CDR1 SSHAT and CDR2 FNYEAQ (reference sequence). The CDR3, as DNA: TGTGCTAGCAGCCCTAGCGGGGGGGTGCAAGATACGCAGTATTTT. As protein: CASSPSGGVQDTQYF.

This clone was detected a few times. V is TRBV27 and J is TRBJ1-6; no definite D call. Trimming shortened V by 3 bases and J by 5 bases, and 8 bases separated the two germline ends. The CDR3 runs 14 residues. Looked up from germline, CDR1 is MNHEY and CDR2 is SMNVEV (reference sequence). CDR3 DNA sequence: TGTGCCAGCAGTTTTGCCGGGAATAATTCACCCCTCCACTTT. Protein product: CASSFAGNNSPLHF.

This rearrangement joins TRBV28 to TRBJ1-2; TRBD1 aligns across 8 bases. This CDR3 comprises 15 residues. Germline V gene sequence: CDR1 MDHEN, CDR2 SYDVKM. Trimming cost V 2 bases and J 5 bases; bases outside gene matches: 7. CDR3 sequence: CASSLQGAGGYGYTF. The CDR3 nucleotides are TGTGCCAGCAGTTTACAGGGGGCGGGAGGGTATGGCTACACCTTC.

This chain uses TRBV28 with TRBJ1-6; no reliable D call. V lost 6 bases and J lost 0, with 15 bases in between. Germline V CDR1 and CDR2: MDHEN, SYDVKM. This CDR3 has 17 residues. CDR3 DNA: TGTGCCAGCAGCCCATCGGACTCGAGCTCCTATAATTCACCCCTCCACTTT. Encoded protein: CASSPSDSSSYNSPLHF.

The CDR3 coding sequence is TGTGCCAGCAGCAGGTCAGGGAACACTGAAGCTTTCTTT. Translation: CASSRSGNTEAFF. The chain uses TRBV28 and TRBJ1-1; D unclear. V was cut by 6 bases and J by 1 base, with 9 bases left in between. The germline V gene encodes CDR1 MDHEN and CDR2 SYDVKM. The CDR3 totals 13 residues.

The CDR3 DNA follows: TGTGCCAGCAGTTACCAGACAGGGGGCTTTCGGTACGAGCAGTACTTC. Translating it yields CASSYQTGGFRYEQYF. The V and J genes are TRBV6-5 and TRBJ2-7; TRBD1 matches at 10 bases. The germline gives CDR1 MNHEY, CDR2 SVGAGI. The trim removed 2 bases at V and 4 bases at J, leaving 8 bases unmatched. CDR3 size: 16 residues.

CDR3 sequence: CASSSRVRLGYTF. The CDR3 DNA is TGTGCCAGCAGTTCCCGGGTCCGCTTGGGCTACACCTTC. The chain has TRBV28 and TRBJ1-2; no definite D call. V was cut by 4 bases and J by 8 bases, with 14 bases left in between. The CDR3 totals 13 residues. Germline V gene data show CDR1 as MDHEN and CDR2 as SYDVKM.

This rearrangement joins TRBV5-4 to TRBJ2-3; TRBD1 might be the D (5 bases). With 1 base removed from V and 6 bases from J, the gap between germline ends came to 18 bases. The CDR3 length is 16 residues. The germline V gene encodes CDR1 SGHNT and CDR2 YYREEE (reference sequence). CDR3 in DNA: TGTGCCAGCAGCTTGAGGGGTAGCCGGGTCCTTGATACGCAGTATTTT. Translating it yields CASSLRGSRVLDTQYF.

This chain links TRBV6-5 with TRBJ1-1; 8 bases agree with TRBD1. The CDR3 is made up of 15 amino acids. From germline, CDR1 is MNHEY and CDR2 SVGAGI. The V gene end was trimmed by 6 bases and the J gene end by 1 base; junction bases not matched to a gene: 7. The CDR3 here is CASRRDRRGNTEAFF. In nucleotides, the CDR3 is TGTGCCAGCAGGAGGGACAGGCGAGGGAACACTGAAGCTTTCTTT.

V usage is TRBV5-4 and J usage is TRBJ2-1, with 7 bases identical to TRBD2. The V gene end was trimmed by 4 bases and the J gene end by 0 bases; junction bases not matched to a gene: 10. This CDR3 region has 17 residues. Germline V lookup: CDR1 SGHNT, CDR2 YYREEE (reference sequence). CDR3 sequence: CASSPGGRGSSYNEQFF. CDR3 DNA sequence: TGTGCCAGCAGCCCGGGGGGTCGGGGGAGCTCCTACAATGAGCAGTTCTTC.

The chain recombines TRBV28 with TRBJ2-2, with TRBD1 identical over 7 bases. The trim removed 5 bases at V and 1 base at J, leaving 4 bases unmatched. The germline V gene encodes CDR1 MDHEN and CDR2 SYDVKM. The CDR3 runs 15 residues. CDR3 nucleotides: TGTGCCAGCAGTGCTGGGACAGTGAACACCGGGGAGCTGTTTTTT. This translates into CASSAGTVNTGELFF.

The chain recombines TRBV5-1 with TRBJ2-7, with a tentative D call TRBD1 (6 bases). The CDR3 is 12 amino acids. V was pared by 5 bases and J by 5 bases, with 11 bases between. Germline loops: CDR1 SGHRS, CDR2 YFSETQ. The CDR3 coding sequence is TGCGCCAGCAGACAAGAGGGGGACGAGCAGTACTTC. This encodes CASRQEGDEQYF.

V is TRBV10-3 and J is TRBJ2-5; tentative D call: TRBD2 (5 bases). The CDR3 runs to 15 residues. CDR1 and CDR2 (germline): ENHRY, SYGVKD. Trimming took 2 bases from V and 1 from J, leaving 11 bases between them. The CDR3 spells CAISEEGRAQETQYF. The CDR3, as DNA: TGTGCCATCAGTGAGGAGGGAAGGGCCCAAGAGACCCAGTACTTC.

The gene calls are TRBV5-4 and TRBJ2-1; TRBD2 agrees at 12 bases. V was pared by 3 bases and J by 5 bases, with 6 bases of the junction left unmatched. Germline V CDR1 and CDR2: SGHNT, YYREEE (reference sequence). The length of the CDR3 is 16 residues. The CDR3 loop is CASSSRLAGVDNEQFF. The DNA of the CDR3 is TGTGCCAGCAGCTCGCGACTAGCGGGAGTAGACAATGAGCAGTTCTTC.

This clone was found once. The genes are TRBV5-8 and TRBJ1-6; 10 bases fit TRBD1. Germline CDR1 is SGHTS and CDR2 is YDEGEE. This CDR3 has 13 amino acids. The V gene end was trimmed by 4 bases and the J gene end by 8 bases; junction bases not matched to a gene: 0. CDR3 DNA sequence: TGTGCCAGCAGCGGGACAGGGGATTCACCCCTCCACTTT. Translating gives CASSGTGDSPLHF.

This clone was counted once. The V call is TRBV19, the J call TRBJ2-2, with TRBD2 identical over 14 bases. The CDR3 runs 17 residues. Germline trimming cut 5 bases from V and 6 bases from J; bases unmatched to any gene: 8. From germline, CDR1 is LNHDA and CDR2 SQIVND (reference sequence). Written as DNA, the CDR3 is TGTGCCAGTAGTTCGTATCAGGGACTAGCGGGGGCCGGGGAGCTGTTTTTT. This encodes CASSSYQGLAGAGELFF.

This rearrangement joins TRBV11-3 to TRBJ2-3, with a weak D call TRBD1 (6 bases). V gave up 5 bases and J gave up 2 bases, with 14 bases separating them. This CDR3 contains 15 residues. Germline lookup yields CDR1 SGHNT and CDR2 YENEEA. The CDR3 protein is CASSPKTGPTDTQYF. CDR3 nucleotide sequence: TGTGCCAGCAGCCCGAAGACAGGCCCCACAGATACGCAGTATTTT.

This chain uses TRBV2 with TRBJ1-1; 12 nucleotides agree with TRBD1. The CDR3 has 15 amino acids. CDR1 and CDR2 from the germline V gene are SNHLY and FYNNEI. J was trimmed by 11 bases and V by 3 bases; bases with no gene match: 10. Here the CDR3 DNA reads TGTGCCAGCAGTGAGCCGGGACAGGGGGCGGGGTTGGCTTTCTTT. The encoded protein is CASSEPGQGAGLAFF.

The chain carries TRBV7-2 and TRBJ1-6; tentative D call: TRBD1 (5 bases). CDR3 size: 15 residues. Per the germline V gene, CDR1 is SGHTA and CDR2 is FQGNSA. V dropped 3 bases and J dropped 9 bases, with 15 bases sitting between them. As DNA, the CDR3 is TGTGCCAGCAGCTTGGGGCAGGCAGAATTTTCACCCCTCCACTTT. Translated, it gives CASSLGQAEFSPLHF.

V and J are TRBV4-1 and TRBJ1-3; D is undetermined. The CDR3 covers 17 residues. CDR1 MGHRA and CDR2 YSYEKL come from the germline V gene. Trimming removed 1 base from V and 0 bases from J, with 13 bases in between. CDR3 amino acids: CASSQGSVSLSGNTIYF. In DNA, the CDR3 is TGCGCCAGCAGCCAAGGTTCCGTATCTCTCTCTGGAAACACCATATATTTT.

The gene calls are TRBV6-1 and TRBJ2-3, with a weak D call TRBD1 (5 bases). This CDR3 is 14 amino acids long. Germline-derived CDR1 and CDR2 are MNHNS and SASEGT. The V end lost 6 bases, the J end lost 3 bases, and 13 bases lay between the germline ends. Written as DNA, the CDR3 is TGTGCCAGCAGCCCCCAGGGCAGTACAGATACGCAGTATTTT. It yields the protein CASSPQGSTDTQYF.

Worth noting for this clone: Other nucleotide sequences from this sample produce the same CDR3. This chain links TRBV9 with TRBJ2-1; TRBD2 agrees at 10 bases. From germline, CDR1 is SGDLS and CDR2 YYNGEE. The CDR3 runs 15 residues. Trimming at V came to 4 bases and at J to 4 bases, leaving 5 bases not matched to a gene. The CDR3 bases are TGTGCCAGCAGCCCCCGACTAGCGGGTTACAATGAGCAGTTCTTC. Amino acid sequence: CASSPRLAGYNEQFF.

The rearrangement uses TRBV9 and TRBJ2-2; D might be TRBD2 (7 bases). This CDR3 region has 15 residues. Trimming took 4 bases from V and 4 from J, leaving 14 bases between them. Germline V gene data show CDR1 as SGDLS and CDR2 as YYNGEE. The CDR3 loop reads CASSPAGAVTGELFF. CDR3 nucleotide sequence: TGTGCCAGCAGCCCGGCGGGGGCGGTCACCGGGGAGCTGTTTTTT.

This chain links TRBV7-3 with TRBJ1-3; D remains unclear. This CDR3 comprises 15 residues. From germline, CDR1 is SGHTA and CDR2 FQGTGA. Trimming left V 2 bases short and J 2 bases short, with 10 bases between. The CDR3 reads CASSLDSHPGNTIYF. The DNA for the CDR3 is TGTGCCAGCAGCTTAGATAGTCATCCTGGAAACACCATATATTTT.

J is TRBJ2-7 and V is TRBV5-1; D may be TRBD1 (6 bases). In germline, CDR1 is SGHRS, CDR2 YFSETQ. This CDR3 spans 13 amino acids. The V end lost 1 base, the J end lost 7 bases, and 12 bases lay between the germline ends. The CDR3 DNA is TGCGCCAGCAGCTTGTTGGGGGCTGGGGAGCAGTACTTC. It codes for CASSLLGAGEQYF.

The genes are TRBV7-9 and TRBJ2-3; 9 bases are shared with TRBD1. The CDR3 covers 12 residues. V was clipped by 5 bases and J by 14 bases; unmatched bases: 8. The germline V gene has CDR1 SEHNR and CDR2 FQNEAQ (reference sequence). As DNA, the CDR3 is TGTGCCAGCAGCCCACAGGGGGCTTTGGGGTATTTT. Protein sequence: CASSPQGALGYF.

This clone occurred once. V gene TRBV7-8 combines with J gene TRBJ1-6; 8 bases agree with TRBD1. V lost 4 bases, J lost 8 bases, and 7 bases stayed unmatched. Germline loops: CDR1 SGHVS, CDR2 FQNEAQ. The CDR3 extends over 15 amino acids. DNA of the CDR3: TGTGCCAGCAGCTCACGGACAGGGTCAGATTCACCCCTCCACTTT. This encodes CASSSRTGSDSPLHF.

CDR3 residues: CASSRQGAQTDTQYF. CDR3 coding DNA: TGTGCCAGCAGCCGACAGGGGGCGCAAACAGATACGCAGTATTTT. V usage is TRBV27 and J usage is TRBJ2-3, with 10 bases identical to TRBD1. From germline, CDR1 is MNHEY and CDR2 SMNVEV (reference sequence). CDR3 length equals 15 residues. V lost 6 bases, J lost 3 bases, and 6 bases stayed unmatched.

This rearrangement joins TRBV18 to TRBJ1-5, with D unresolved. Trimming removed 4 bases from V and 3 bases from J, with 7 bases in between. The CDR3 sequence is 13 residues long. Germline assignment: CDR1 KGHSH and CDR2 LQKENI. The CDR3 sequence is CASSLSPNQPQHF. CDR3 bases: TGTGCCAGCTCACTATCTCCCAATCAGCCCCAGCATTTT.

The chain uses TRBV27 and TRBJ1-5; a weak D match, TRBD1 (5 bases). Trimming removed 0 bases from V and 4 bases from J, with 16 bases in between. The CDR3 is 17 amino acids. The V gene's germline CDR1 is MNHEY and CDR2 SMNVEV (reference sequence). As DNA, the CDR3 is TGTGCCAGCAGTTTATCTTTCCCATTATCAGGGAATCAGCCCCAGCATTTT. Translation gives CASSLSFPLSGNQPQHF.

The J gene is TRBJ2-5, the V gene TRBV11-2, with 7 bases lining up with TRBD2. This CDR3 is 15 amino acids long. J lost 1 base, V lost 1 base, and 3 bases had no gene match. The germline V gene encodes CDR1 SGHAT and CDR2 FQNNGV. The CDR3 reads CASSLVPGGQETQYF. Here the CDR3 DNA reads TGTGCCAGCAGCTTAGTTCCGGGAGGCCAAGAGACCCAGTACTTC.